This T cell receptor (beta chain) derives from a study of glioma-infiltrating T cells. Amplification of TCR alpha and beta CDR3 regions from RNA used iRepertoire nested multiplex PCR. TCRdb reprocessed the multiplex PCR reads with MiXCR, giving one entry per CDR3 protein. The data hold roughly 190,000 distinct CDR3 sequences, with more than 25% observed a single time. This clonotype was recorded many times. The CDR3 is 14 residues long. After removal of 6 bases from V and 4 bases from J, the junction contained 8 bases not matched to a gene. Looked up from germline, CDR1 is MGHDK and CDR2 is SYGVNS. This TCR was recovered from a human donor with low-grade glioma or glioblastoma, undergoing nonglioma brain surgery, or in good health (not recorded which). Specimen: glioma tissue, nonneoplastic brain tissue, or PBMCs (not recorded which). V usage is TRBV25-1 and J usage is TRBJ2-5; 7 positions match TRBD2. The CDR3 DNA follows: TGTGCCAGCAGGGGGAGGGACCGTGGAGAGACCCAGTACTTC. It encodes CASRGRDRGETQYF.